This T cell receptor beta chain is drawn from a study of identical twins. Study-wide results and caveats: Beta out-of-frame sequences displayed a weaker excess of sharing between twins. Abundant beta clonotypes from cord blood bore fewer insertions; memory repertoires lacked this pattern. For monozygotic twins, models underestimated out-of-frame TCR alpha sharing.

This clonotype has just a few counts. Its antigen is still unknown. A template switching step contributed a universal primer site, while unique molecular identifiers were present in the cDNA. MiXCR was run by TCRdb on the 5' RACE reads, yielding one entry per CDR3 protein. Among approximately 150,000 distinct CDR3 sequences listed, approximately 4% were seen once. From germline, CDR1 is SGHRS and CDR2 YFSETQ. V was clipped by 7 bases and J by 0 bases; unmatched bases: 0. The CDR3 totals 14 residues. The receptor comes from a young man in good health. The specimen sequenced was memory T cells sorted from blood. V gene TRBV5-1 combines with J gene TRBJ2-5; 13 bases agree with TRBD2. Here the CDR3 DNA reads TGCGCCAGCGGACTAGCGGGAGACCAAGAGACCCAGTACTTC. Translating it yields CASGLAGDQETQYF.